The entry that follows covers one TCR beta chain sequence. Its antigen is currently unknown. TCRdb itself ran the 5' RACE reads through MiXCR, one entry per CDR3 protein. This table holds around 220,000 distinct CDR3 sequences, 11% to 15% found once. This specimen belongs to a study of identical twins. Study-level findings and limits: Models underestimated TCR alpha sharing (out-of-frame) in monozygotic twins. Low generation-probability sequences were in excess among twin-shared out-of-frame alpha sequences. The more abundant beta clonotypes in cord blood had fewer insertions, and memory repertoires did not show this.

The donors were all healthy and Caucasian. The V end was cut by 5 bases, the J end by 4 bases, with 10 bases between. This CDR3 comprises 13 residues. V is TRBV12-3 or TRBV12-4 and J is TRBJ2-3, with D tentatively TRBD2 (6 bases). The clonotype originates from a woman aged 18-30 years in good health. The sample consisted of memory (CD45RO+) T cells sorted from blood. The CDR3 region is CASSRVAADTQYF. The DNA of the CDR3 is TGTGCCAGCAGTAGGGTAGCGGCAGATACGCAGTATTTT.